Below are 5 T cell receptor beta chains sequenced from a single sample in a study of blood T cell repertoires in COVID-19. Sequencing used immunoSEQ multiplex PCR; TCRdb keeps in-frame clones, though not all of them. The sample carries more than 90,000 clones, 75% to 85% recorded once. Sequencing was performed on peripheral blood. These receptors were taken from a woman of 80 years or more with acute or convalescent COVID-19.

The chain is built from TRBV11-3 and TRBJ2-7; 7 positions agree with TRBD1. CDR1 and CDR2 from the germline V gene are SGHNT and YENEEA. After removal of 5 bases from V and 2 bases from J, the junction contained 6 bases not matched to a gene. CDR3 length equals 14 residues. The CDR3 loop is CASSPGDRAYEQYF. CDR3 DNA sequence: TGTGCCAGCAGCCCAGGGGACAGAGCCTACGAGCAGTACTTC.

The CDR3 loop reads CASSLSTGNNQPQHF. As DNA, the CDR3 is TGCGCCAGCAGCTTGTCAACAGGGAATAATCAGCCCCAGCATTTT. The rearrangement uses TRBV5-1 and TRBJ1-5; TRBD1 might be the D (6 bases). Germline loops: CDR1 SGHRS, CDR2 YFSETQ. The CDR3 has 15 amino acids. V was pared by 1 base and J by 4 bases, with 12 bases between.

The V and J genes are TRBV28 and TRBJ1-6; TRBD1 agrees at 8 bases. Losses at the gene ends were 6 bases for V and 5 bases for J; bases not matched to a gene: 3. CDR1 is MDHEN, CDR2 SYDVKM, per germline. This CDR3 is built from 14 residues. The CDR3 loop is CASSGQGNNSPLHF. CDR3 nucleotides: TGTGCCAGCAGCGGACAGGGTAATAATTCACCCCTCCACTTT.

The chain joins TRBV28 to TRBJ1-2; D is unresolved. The CDR3 has 11 residues. Per the germline V gene, CDR1 is MDHEN and CDR2 is SYDVKM. V lost 8 bases and J 8 bases, leaving 12 bases between the germline ends. The CDR3 protein is CASFQSGGYTF. DNA of the CDR3: TGTGCCAGCTTCCAATCGGGAGGCTACACCTTC.

The chain joins TRBV11-3 to TRBJ2-1, with 8 nucleotides matching TRBD1. The germline gives CDR1 SGHNT, CDR2 YENEEA. This CDR3 has 15 amino acids. The junction had 4 bases not matched to a gene; V was cut back by 4 bases and J by 2 bases. This chain's CDR3 is CASSYRTGTYNEQFF. In nucleotides, the CDR3 is TGTGCCAGCAGCTACCGGACAGGGACCTACAATGAGCAGTTCTTC.